These T cell receptor beta chains were read from a single sample in a study of spatial heterogeneity in lung cancer. Each CDR3 protein is one row after TCRdb ran MiXCR on the 5' RACE reads. The sample yields 3,800 or so distinct CDR3 sequences, around 4.6% seen once. Sample: lung tumor tissue, taken at surgery. Receptors were obtained from a female donor with early-stage non-small cell lung cancer. The CDR3 runs from the conserved cysteine through the conserved F or W. D genes are given only for firm matches. Not all rows give a size; the values are once, few, many and, for expanded clones, a class.

J,D,size,V,DNA,CDR3
TRBJ2-5,-,medium-sized,TRBV3-1,TGTGCCAGCAGCCAAAGAGGACAAGAGACCCAGTACTTC,CASSQRGQETQYF
TRBJ2-3,-,many,TRBV5-6,TGTGCCAGCAGCTCGGCGGGAACGCAGTATTTT,CASSSAGTQYF
TRBJ1-1,-,medium-sized,TRBV28,TGTGCCAGCAGTTTCCACCTAGAGGTGGGAGCTTTCTTT,CASSFHLEVGAFF
TRBJ2-2,TRBD2,medium-sized,TRBV10-3,TGTGCCATCAGCCCACCGGGGGGGCCAGGTGGAGGGGAGCTGTTTTTT,CAISPPGGPGGGELFF
TRBJ1-4,-,medium-sized,TRBV24-1,TGTGCCACTTCCGGGACAAATGATGAAAAACTGTTTTTT,CATSGTNDEKLFF
TRBJ1-5,-,medium-sized,TRBV20-1,TGCAGTGCTAGGACTGAGGGAAATCAGCCCCAGCATTTT,CSARTEGNQPQHF
TRBJ1-1,-,medium-sized,TRBV20-1,TGCAGTGCTAGAGATCCGAAGAGGATCACTGAAGCTTTCTTT,CSARDPKRITEAFF
TRBJ1-6,TRBD1,medium-sized,TRBV20-1,TGCAGTGCTTCCGGGACAGGCTATAATTCACCCCTCCACTTT,CSASGTGYNSPLHF
TRBJ1-2,-,large,TRBV29-1,TGCAGCCCCACATCGCGCGAGGGGTCCTATGGCTACACCTTC,CSPTSREGSYGYTF
TRBJ2-3,TRBD2,medium-sized,TRBV6-5,TGTGCCAGCAGTGCCACTAGCGGGAGAATCGATACGCAGTATTTT,CASSATSGRIDTQYF
TRBJ2-7,-,medium-sized,TRBV7-3,TGTGCCAGCAGTTGCCCCGCCCAGTACTTC,CASSCPAQYF
TRBJ1-1,-,-,TRBV5-6,TGTGCCAGCAGCTTGCGGGACGGAACTGAAGCTTTCTTT,CASSLRDGTEAFF
TRBJ1-6,TRBD1,many,TRBV5-1,TGCGCCAGCAGCCCGGGACAGGGACCGCGTAATTCACCCCTCCACTTT,CASSPGQGPRNSPLHF
TRBJ1-2,TRBD1,medium-sized,TRBV10-3,TGTGCCATCAGTGTGGACAGGGATATAGGCTACACCTTC,CAISVDRDIGYTF
TRBJ1-6,TRBD1,medium-sized,TRBV20-1,TGCAGTGCCCTCGGGACAGCCGGATATAATTCACCCCTCCACTTT,CSALGTAGYNSPLHF
TRBJ1-1,-,medium-sized,TRBV5-4,TGTGCCAGCAGCTGGGGAGACGGTATTGAAGCTTTCTTT,CASSWGDGIEAFF
TRBJ1-1,-,many,TRBV29-1,TGCAGCGTTGAGTGGGCTATGAACACTGAAGCTTTCTTT,CSVEWAMNTEAFF
TRBJ1-1,-,many,TRBV18,TGTGCCAGCTCTCCTGGGACTTACACTGAAGCTTTCTTT,CASSPGTYTEAFF
TRBJ1-5,-,many,TRBV7-6,TGTGCCAGCAGCTTAGATGGGGGGATTACAGACGGGGCCGATCAGCCCCAGCATTTT,CASSLDGGITDGADQPQHF
TRBJ2-3,TRBD2,medium-sized,TRBV6-4,TGTGCCAGCAGTGGGACTAGCGGGGGCACAGATACGCAGTATTTT,CASSGTSGGTDTQYF
TRBJ2-5,TRBD1,large,TRBV29-1,TGCAGCGTTGGACAGGGAGAAGAGACCCAGTACTTC,CSVGQGEETQYF
TRBJ2-1,TRBD2,medium-sized,TRBV5-5,TGTGCCAGCAGCTTTGGCGGGAGGGGAGACAATGAGCAGTTCTTC,CASSFGGRGDNEQFF
TRBJ1-3,-,medium-sized,TRBV29-1,TGCAGCGTTCACTCGGGAGGAAACACCATATATTTT,CSVHSGGNTIYF
TRBJ2-2,-,few,TRBV7-3,TGTGCCAGCAGCCCGAACACCGGGGAGCTGTTTTTT,CASSPNTGELFF
TRBJ2-3,TRBD2,medium-sized,TRBV20-1,TGCAGTGCAGCCGGGACTAGCGGGGGCCGGGGGGATACGCAGTATTTT,CSAAGTSGGRGDTQYF
TRBJ1-6,-,medium-sized,TRBV7-8,TGTGCCAGCAGCGCGCTGGGGGGGGGTGGTTCACCCCTCCACTTT,CASSALGGGGSPLHF
TRBJ1-1,-,medium-sized,TRBV9,TGTGCCAGCAAACCACCAGTGGGGAACACTGAAGCTTTCTTT,CASKPPVGNTEAFF
TRBJ1-6,-,medium-sized,TRBV20-1,TGCAGTGCTAGAAATTGGGGGGGAACCTATAATTCACCCCTCCACTTT,CSARNWGGTYNSPLHF
TRBJ2-1,TRBD1,medium-sized,TRBV2,TGTGCCAGCAGTGCACAGGGGTATGAGCAGTTCTTC,CASSAQGYEQFF
TRBJ2-7,-,medium-sized,TRBV2,TGTGCCAGCAGTGACGTTGGGAGTTACTCCTACGAGCAGTACTTC,CASSDVGSYSYEQYF
TRBJ1-2,TRBD1,medium-sized,TRBV12-3/TRBV12-4,TGTGCCAGCAGCCCGACAGGGGCTAACTATGGCTACACCTTC,CASSPTGANYGYTF